This T cell receptor beta chain was sequenced in a study of CD8 T cells in ankylosing spondylitis. Regarding the study as a whole: Ankylosing spondylitis blood seemed to carry a telltale TCR beta motif made of under ten highly homologous variants. Disease-linked clones reportedly showed significant enrichment in matched ankylosing spondylitis synovial fluid.

Quantitative 5'-RACE with molecular barcodes generated TCR beta libraries. Using its own MiXCR run on the 5' RACE reads, TCRdb lists one record per CDR3 protein. The profile covers 500,000 or so distinct CDR3 sequences, with approximately 5.3% appearing a single time and 3.5% taken by the ten largest. In this sample, this clonotype turned up many times. Its matching antigen is unknown. The sequenced sample was blood, either unsorted or a sorted T cell fraction (not recorded which). This sequence originates from a male donor with ankylosing spondylitis.

For the CDR3, the DNA is TGTGCCAGCAGCCCCGCCGGAAGGGAGAACACTGAAGCTTTCTTT. Residues: CASSPAGRENTEAFF. V usage is TRBV7-9 and J usage is TRBJ1-1, with D hard to call. V dropped 5 bases and J dropped 1 base, with 14 bases sitting between them. The CDR3 has 15 amino acids. Germline lookup yields CDR1 SEHNR and CDR2 FQNEAQ (reference sequence).